The sample holds a few counts of the clone carrying this T cell receptor (beta chain). Germline CDR1 is SGHDT and CDR2 is YYEEEE. V was clipped by 3 bases and J by 2 bases; unmatched bases: 7. The CDR3 extends over 16 amino acids. The source of the sample is a study of blood T cell repertoires in COVID-19. The overall study: Specimens from acute and convalescent COVID-19 originated in the United States, Italy and Spain. PBMCs, B-cell-depleted T cells, or T cells were the source of the cDNA or gDNA that made up the material.

In the authors' workflow: Reference gene primer amplification yielded estimated nucleated cell counts. Profiled with immunoSEQ multiplex PCR; TCRdb holds only in-frame clones, not every one. That table gives V, J and clone size, and the DNA gave D and trimming. Of approximately 120,000 clones in the sample, 80% were seen once. The gene calls are TRBV5-6 and TRBJ1-2; 10 positions match TRBD1. This receptor was taken from a human donor in a cohort sampled during active or convalescent COVID-19. Source material: peripheral blood. CDR3 DNA: TGTGCCAGCAGCTGGATAGGACAGGGGGTGAACTATGGCTACACCTTC. The encoded protein is CASSWIGQGVNYGYTF.